This T cell receptor (beta chain) comes out of a study of T-cell memory formation after mild COVID-19. A remark on this clonotype: The target antigen is unknown.

Study conclusions and caveats: CD4+ clones that contracted lay mainly in CM and EM; CD8+ ones lay in EMRA. Contracting clones from day 15 to 85 had balanced CD4/CD8; later expanders favoured CD4+.

TCRdb processed the 5' RACE reads anew with MiXCR; each CDR3 protein has one entry. The sample records approximately 250,000 distinct CDR3 sequences, around 15% being singletons. The germline gives CDR1 KGHSH, CDR2 LQKENI. This CDR3 has 15 amino acids. V shed 2 bases and J shed 5 bases, with 16 bases lying between them. This TCR derives from a man in his late teens or twenties who had mild COVID-19 (a few samples of this study predate the infection). Cell type and time point are not known. This chain connects TRBV18 to TRBJ2-7, with a tentative D call TRBD2 (6 bases). The sample taken for sequencing was PBMCs or a T cell subset sorted from them (not recorded which). The CDR3 sequence is CASSPAGFSSHEQYF. The CDR3 DNA sequence: TGTGCCAGCTCACCAGCGGGGTTTTCGTCCCACGAGCAGTACTTC.